Below, one TCR beta chain is given with its context. A much bigger clone sits one base away, suggesting this may be a read error. This sample is part of a study of beta chain features in type 1 diabetes. This CDR3 comprises 12 residues. Germline V gives CDR1 SEHNR, CDR2 FQNEAQ (reference sequence). V lost 2 bases, J lost 2 bases, and 2 bases lay in between. The sequenced template was cDNA made from the entire isolated RNA. Data came from immunoSEQ multiplex PCR; TCRdb stores just in-frame clones and leaves some out. This sample has fewer than 550,000 clones, with about an eighth found just once. Sequenced: naive CD4+ T cells from blood. The sequence derives from a young woman in good health. The rearrangement uses TRBV7-9 and TRBJ2-3; D call uncertain. The CDR3 DNA follows: TGTGCCAGCAGCTTAATCACAGATACGCAGTATTTT. Protein product: CASSLITDTQYF.